This T cell receptor (beta chain) was sequenced in a study of T cells after posttransplantation cyclophosphamide. Study conclusions and caveats: TRB overlap between skin or GI tissue T cells and blood was limited.

Using immunoSEQ multiplex PCR, the repertoire was profiled, and TCRdb retains in-frame clones only, with some absent. This table holds about 52,000 clones, around 94% found once. The V gene end was trimmed by 2 bases and the J gene end by 4 bases; junction bases not matched to a gene: 4. Germline V lookup: CDR1 LNHDA, CDR2 SQIVND (reference sequence). The CDR3 runs 15 residues. With respect to this clone: Its matching antigen is unknown.

Sequencing was done on a sample of PBMCs. V gene TRBV19 combines with J gene TRBJ2-3; 9 bases are a match to TRBD1. The origin of this receptor is a woman in her 30s in good health and a related stem cell transplant donor. CDR3 residues: CASSINRGQADTQYF. CDR3 bases: TGTGCCAGTAGTATAAACAGGGGGCAGGCAGATACGCAGTATTTT.